Sequencing of this TCR beta chain was carried out in a study of identical twins. Study observations and caveats: The study based its conclusions on cross-sectional statistical analysis and did not follow the same donors.

Germline loops: CDR1 MNHEY, CDR2 SVGAGI. Trimming left V 0 bases short and J 8 bases short, with 11 bases between. This CDR3 has 15 residues. Unique molecular identifiers were present on the cDNA, which also gained a universal primer site by template switching. TCRdb reanalysed the 5' RACE reads using MiXCR and keeps one entry per CDR3 protein. The data show around 480,000 distinct CDR3 sequences, 13% to 15% seen once. This clonotype was seen a handful of times. As yet, its antigen is unknown. Healthy Caucasian donors formed the entire cohort. The same data also went into a second study, on yellow fever vaccine responses in identical twins.

This chain links TRBV6-5 with TRBJ1-6; possible D gene TRBD1, 5 bases. Sequencing was carried out using CD4+ T cells sorted from blood. The receptor's source is a woman between 18 and 29 years old in good health. CDR3 coding DNA: TGTGCCAGCAGTTACTCACGGGGGAAGGATTCACCCCTCCACTTT. This translates into CASSYSRGKDSPLHF.